This T cell receptor (beta chain) was recorded in a study of blood T cell repertoires in COVID-19. The wider study: Acute and convalescent COVID-19 samples came from the United States, Italy and Spain. The analysed material was cDNA or gDNA that came from T cells, B-cell-depleted T cells, or PBMCs.

Original processing notes: For nucleated cells, counts were estimated from reference gene primer amplification. Method: immunoSEQ multiplex PCR; TCRdb's copy keeps in-frame clones and lacks some. The V and J calls and the clone size are those of that table, but D and trimming were determined from the DNA. Found here are around 220,000 clones, over 75% of them singletons; the top ten hold under 2.5%. Trimming removed 8 bases from V and 6 bases from J, with 19 bases in between. The CDR3 runs 14 residues. Germline lookup yields CDR1 WNHNN and CDR2 SYGVQD (reference sequence). The specimen was peripheral blood. This chain connects TRBV10-1 to TRBJ1-1, with TRBD1 as a possible D gene (6 bases). The source of this sequence is a man aged 35-49 years with active or convalescent COVID-19. This CDR3 reads CASPLGQGKAEAFF. The DNA for the CDR3 is TGCGCCAGCCCCCTCGGGCAGGGGAAGGCTGAAGCTTTCTTT.